This T cell receptor beta chain is from a study of blood T cell repertoires in COVID-19. Sequencing used immunoSEQ multiplex PCR; TCRdb keeps in-frame clones, though not all of them. The sample lists 150,000 or so clones; 84% were seen once. This clone has only one observation. Sequenced material: peripheral blood. The TCR comes from a man younger than 30 with active or convalescent COVID-19.

The CDR3 coding sequence is TGCGCCAGCAGCTTGGTGGGCCCTACAGGGGAGCAGTACTTC. This sequence encodes CASSLVGPTGEQYF. The genes are TRBV5-1 and TRBJ2-7, with a weak D call TRBD1 (6 bases). In germline, CDR1 is SGHRS, CDR2 YFSETQ. V gave up 0 bases and J gave up 7 bases, with 14 bases separating them. The CDR3 extends over 14 amino acids.